This TCR beta chain appears in the sequencing data of a study of blood T cell repertoires in COVID-19. Measured with immunoSEQ multiplex PCR; TCRdb has only the in-frame clones, and not every one. The sample has about 120,000 clones, 75% to 85% seen once; the top ten hold under 5%. Trimming pared 7 bases from V and 1 base from J, leaving 5 bases between. CDR3 length: 13 amino acids. Germline V gene data show CDR1 as MDHEN and CDR2 as SYDVKM. Sequenced material: peripheral blood. This chain joins TRBV28 and TRBJ2-6, with D unresolved. The TCR sequence derives from a woman older than 75 with acute or convalescent COVID-19. The CDR3 here is CASMRSGANVLTF. The CDR3 DNA sequence: TGTGCCAGCATGAGGTCTGGGGCCAACGTCCTGACTTTC.